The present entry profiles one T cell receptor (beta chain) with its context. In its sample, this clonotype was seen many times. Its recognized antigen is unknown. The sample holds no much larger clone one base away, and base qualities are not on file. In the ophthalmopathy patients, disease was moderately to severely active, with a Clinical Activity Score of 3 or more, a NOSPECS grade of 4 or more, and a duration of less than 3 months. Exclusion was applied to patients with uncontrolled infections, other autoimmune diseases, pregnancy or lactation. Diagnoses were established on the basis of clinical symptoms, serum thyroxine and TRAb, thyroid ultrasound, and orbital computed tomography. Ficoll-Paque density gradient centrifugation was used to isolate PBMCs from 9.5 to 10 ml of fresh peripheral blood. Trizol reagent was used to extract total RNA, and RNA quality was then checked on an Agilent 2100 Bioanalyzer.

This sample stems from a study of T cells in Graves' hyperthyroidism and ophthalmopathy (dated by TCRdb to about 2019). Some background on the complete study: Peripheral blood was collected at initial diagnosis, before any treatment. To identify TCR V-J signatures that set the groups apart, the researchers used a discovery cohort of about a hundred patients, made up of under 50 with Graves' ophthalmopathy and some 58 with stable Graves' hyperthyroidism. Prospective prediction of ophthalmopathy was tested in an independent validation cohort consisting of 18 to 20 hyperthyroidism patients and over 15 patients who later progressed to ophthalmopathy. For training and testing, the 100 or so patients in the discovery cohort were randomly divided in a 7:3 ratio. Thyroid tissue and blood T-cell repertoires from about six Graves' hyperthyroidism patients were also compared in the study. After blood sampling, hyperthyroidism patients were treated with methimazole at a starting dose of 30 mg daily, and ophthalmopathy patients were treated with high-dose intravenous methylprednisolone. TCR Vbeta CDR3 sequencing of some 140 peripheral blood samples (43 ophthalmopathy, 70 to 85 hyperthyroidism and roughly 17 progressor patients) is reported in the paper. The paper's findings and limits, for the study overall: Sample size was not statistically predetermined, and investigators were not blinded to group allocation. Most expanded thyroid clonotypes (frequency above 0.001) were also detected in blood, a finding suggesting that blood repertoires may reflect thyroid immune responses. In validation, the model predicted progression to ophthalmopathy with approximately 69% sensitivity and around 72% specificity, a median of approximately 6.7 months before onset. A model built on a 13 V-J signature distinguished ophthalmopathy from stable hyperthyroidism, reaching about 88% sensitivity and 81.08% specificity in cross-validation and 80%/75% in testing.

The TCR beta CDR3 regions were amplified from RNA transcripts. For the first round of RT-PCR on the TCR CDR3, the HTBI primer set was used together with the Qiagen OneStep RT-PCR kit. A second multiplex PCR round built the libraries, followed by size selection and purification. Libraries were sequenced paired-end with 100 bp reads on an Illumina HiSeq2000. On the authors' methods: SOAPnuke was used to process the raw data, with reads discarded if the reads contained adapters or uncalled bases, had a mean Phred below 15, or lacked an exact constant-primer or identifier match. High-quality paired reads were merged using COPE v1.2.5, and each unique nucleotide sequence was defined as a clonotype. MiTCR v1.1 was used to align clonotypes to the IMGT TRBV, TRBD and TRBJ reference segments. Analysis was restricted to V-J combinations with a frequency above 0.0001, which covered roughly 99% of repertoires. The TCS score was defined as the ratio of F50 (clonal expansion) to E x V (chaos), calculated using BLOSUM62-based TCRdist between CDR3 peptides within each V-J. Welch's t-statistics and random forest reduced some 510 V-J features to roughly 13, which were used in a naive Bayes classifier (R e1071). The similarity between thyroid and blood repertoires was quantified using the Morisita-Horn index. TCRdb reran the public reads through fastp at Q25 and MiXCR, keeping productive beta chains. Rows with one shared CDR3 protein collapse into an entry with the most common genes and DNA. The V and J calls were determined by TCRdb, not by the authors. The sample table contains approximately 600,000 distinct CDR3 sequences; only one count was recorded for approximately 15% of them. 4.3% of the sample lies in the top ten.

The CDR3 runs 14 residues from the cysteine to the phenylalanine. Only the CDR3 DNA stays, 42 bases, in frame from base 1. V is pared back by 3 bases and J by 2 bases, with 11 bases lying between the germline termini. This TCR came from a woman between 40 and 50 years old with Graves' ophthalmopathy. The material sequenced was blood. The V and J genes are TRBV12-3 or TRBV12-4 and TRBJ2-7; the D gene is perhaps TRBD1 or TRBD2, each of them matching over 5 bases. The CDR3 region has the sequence CASSFELGAYEQYF. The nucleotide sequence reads TGTGCCAGCAGTTTCGAACTAGGGGCCTACGAGCAGTACTTC.